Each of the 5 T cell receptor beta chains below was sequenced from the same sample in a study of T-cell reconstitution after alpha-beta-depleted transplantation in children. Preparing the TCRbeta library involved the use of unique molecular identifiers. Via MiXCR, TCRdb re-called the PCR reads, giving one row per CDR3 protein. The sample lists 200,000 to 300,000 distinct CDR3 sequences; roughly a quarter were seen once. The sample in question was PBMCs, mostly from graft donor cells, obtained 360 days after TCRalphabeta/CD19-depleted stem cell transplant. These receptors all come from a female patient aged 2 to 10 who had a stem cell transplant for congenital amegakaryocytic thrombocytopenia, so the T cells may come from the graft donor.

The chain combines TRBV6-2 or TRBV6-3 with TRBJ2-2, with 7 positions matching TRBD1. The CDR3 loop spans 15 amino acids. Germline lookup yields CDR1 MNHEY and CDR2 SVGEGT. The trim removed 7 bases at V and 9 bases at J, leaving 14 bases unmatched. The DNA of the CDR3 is TGTGCCAGCAACAGACCGGGACAGCGGAAATGGGAGCTGTTTTTT. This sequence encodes CASNRPGQRKWELFF.

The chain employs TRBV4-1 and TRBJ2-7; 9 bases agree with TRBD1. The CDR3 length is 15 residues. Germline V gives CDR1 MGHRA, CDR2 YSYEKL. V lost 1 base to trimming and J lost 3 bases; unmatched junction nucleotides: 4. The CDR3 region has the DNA TGCGCCAGCAGCCAAGTTAAGGGACAGGGCTACGAGCAGTACTTC. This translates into CASSQVKGQGYEQYF.

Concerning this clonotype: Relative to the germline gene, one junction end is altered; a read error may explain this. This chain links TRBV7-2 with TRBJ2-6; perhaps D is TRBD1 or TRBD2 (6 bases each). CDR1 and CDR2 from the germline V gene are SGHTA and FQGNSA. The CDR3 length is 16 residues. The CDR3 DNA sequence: TGTGCCGGCAGCTTATGGGGGGCGCCTGGGGCCAACGTCCTGACTTTC. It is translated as CAGSLWGAPGANVLTF.

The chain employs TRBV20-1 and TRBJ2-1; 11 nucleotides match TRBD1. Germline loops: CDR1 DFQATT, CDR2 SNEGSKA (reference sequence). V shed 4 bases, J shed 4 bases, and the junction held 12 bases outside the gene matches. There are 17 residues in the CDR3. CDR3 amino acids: CSATGTGGSGAYNEQFF. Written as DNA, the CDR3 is TGCAGTGCTACCGGGACAGGGGGATCGGGGGCTTACAATGAGCAGTTCTTC.

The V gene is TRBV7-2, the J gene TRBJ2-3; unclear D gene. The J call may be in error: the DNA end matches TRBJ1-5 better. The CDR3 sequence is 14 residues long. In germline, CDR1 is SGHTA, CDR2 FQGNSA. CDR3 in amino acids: CASSLLKGTDTQHF. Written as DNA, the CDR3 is TGTGCCAGCAGCTTACTAAAGGGCACAGATACGCAGCATTTT.